This T cell receptor (beta chain) was retrieved from a study of T cells in Graves' hyperthyroidism and ophthalmopathy. Lactation, pregnancy, other autoimmune disease or uncontrolled infection led to exclusion of patients. V was clipped by 4 bases and J by 0 bases, with 16 bases between them. This CDR3 has 18 residues. Germline loops: CDR1 MGHDK, CDR2 SYGVNS. As to this clonotype: What it binds is unknown.

Amplified regions were TCR beta CDR3 sequences from RNA transcripts. The HTBI primer set served for first-round RT-PCR of the TCR CDR3. Via MiXCR, TCRdb re-called the multiplex PCR reads, giving one row per CDR3 protein. The data hold a few hundred thousand distinct CDR3 sequences, with about 45% observed a single time. Whole-study findings and limits: Through a model of 13 V-J features, ophthalmopathy was separated from stable hyperthyroidism. Also found in blood were most expanded thyroid clonotypes above 0.001. Progression to ophthalmopathy was predicted a median of approximately 6.4 months early.

J is TRBJ1-6 and V is TRBV25-1; D is unclear. The specimen sequenced was peripheral blood or thyroid tissue (not recorded which). The receptor was isolated from an adult woman with Graves' disease, either hyperthyroidism or ophthalmopathy (not recorded which). CDR3 protein: CASSARRSQSSYNSPLHF. The CDR3 DNA follows: TGTGCCAGCAGTGCTAGGCGGTCCCAGAGCTCCTATAATTCACCCCTCCACTTT.